This T cell receptor (beta chain) was captured in a study of blood T cell repertoires in COVID-19. Across the study: Sources were T cells, B-cell-depleted T cells, or PBMCs; the material itself was cDNA or gDNA.

CDR1 and CDR2 (germline): SGHTA, FQGNSA. The length of the CDR3 is 15 residues. Trimming removed 2 bases from V and 9 bases from J, with 18 bases in between. In the original processing: By means of reference gene primer amplification, nucleated cell counts were estimated. TCRdb's copy holds only in-frame clones and misses some; the assay was immunoSEQ multiplex PCR. V, J and clone size are those of that table, while D and trimming were read from the DNA. This table holds 410,000 or so clones, approximately 89% found once. V gene TRBV7-2 combines with J gene TRBJ2-3; a weak D match, TRBD2 (6 bases). The specimen was peripheral blood. This clonotype was obtained from a middle-aged woman with COVID-19, enrolled during active disease. The CDR3, as DNA: TGTGCCAGCAGCTTAAGGTTATTTCGGACTACGACGCAGTATTTT. Protein product: CASSLRLFRTTTQYF.